The following is a T cell receptor gamma chain sequence with its context. A read error may produce the germline difference seen at one junction end. This sample was included in a study of gamma-delta chains in newborns, infants, children. Turning to the study itself: Microbial exposure reportedly drives polyclonal innate γδ T cell expansion after birth.

The CDR3 covers 18 residues. CDR1 and CDR2 (germline): GITISATS, ISYDGTV (reference sequence). With CATT, TCRdb re-called clones from the reads. The sample has about 450 gamma-chain clones, approximately 27% seen once. The sequencing sample was made of blood. The clonotype originates from a child who was a newborn, infant or young child, either healthy, febrile or measles-vaccinated (not recorded which). The chain links TRGV9 to TRGJP. CDR3 in amino acids: CALWEERWQELGKKIEVF. The CDR3 coding sequence is TGTGCCTTGTGGGAGGAAAGGTGGCAAGAGTTGGGCAAAAAAATCGAGGTATTT.